This TCR beta chain was sequenced in a study of cytomegalovirus exposure and HLA in healthy donors. Study-wide points: The CMV antigen specificity of a few CMV-associated chains was confirmed through in vitro analysis. The classifier was said to identify cytomegalovirus status with high specificity and sensitivity.

Germline assignment: CDR1 LNHDA and CDR2 SQIVND (reference sequence). Deletions cut 5 bases from V and 3 bases from J, with 14 bases between. The CDR3 has 14 residues. Sequencing was performed with immunoSEQ multiplex PCR; in TCRdb, only in-frame clones are kept and a portion is missing. Among approximately 260,000 clones listed, just over 85% were seen once. This clone was seen many times. The antigen remains unidentified. The chain recombines TRBV19 with TRBJ2-7; D possibly corresponds to TRBD1 (6 bases). The clonotype was recovered from a woman under 30 in good health and CMV-seronegative. The sample taken for sequencing was PBMCs. Written as DNA, the CDR3 is TGTGCCAGTAGTTTAACAGGGAAGGACTACGAGCAGTACTTC. Its protein is CASSLTGKDYEQYF.